The 15 T cell receptor beta chains in this list originate from one sample, sequenced in a study of cytomegalovirus exposure and HLA in healthy donors. Both 60 Vbeta primers and 13 Jbeta primers went into the PCR. Repertoires were generated with immunoSEQ multiplex PCR, while TCRdb's copy carries only in-frame clones and drops some. The top ten hold approximately 2% of the sample, which has about 190,000 clones, around 73% seen once. The sample was PBMCs. These receptors were obtained from a woman aged 25-40 years in good health and CMV-seropositive.

This chain links TRBV6-6 with TRBJ1-2, with D perhaps matching TRBD1 (5 bases). Germline V CDR1 and CDR2: MNHNY, SVGAGI (reference sequence). V was pared by 6 bases and J by 2 bases, with 13 bases between. The CDR3 extends over 14 amino acids. CDR3 DNA: TGTGCCAGCAGCGACGAGGCAGGGAACTATGGCTACACCTTC. Translation: CASSDEAGNYGYTF.

This clone was observed once. The chain uses TRBV7-9 and TRBJ2-2; 9 positions match TRBD1. There are 14 residues in the CDR3. V dropped 5 bases and J dropped 6; count of bases not matched to a gene: 4. Per the germline V gene, CDR1 is SEHNR and CDR2 is FQNEAQ (reference sequence). CDR3 bases: TGTGCCAGCAGCCCCGGGACAGGGCCCGGGGAGCTGTTTTTT. Protein: CASSPGTGPGELFF.

The CDR3 loop is CASSLAPYNEQFF. For the CDR3, the DNA is TGCGCCAGCAGCTTGGCCCCGTACAATGAGCAGTTCTTC. The chain uses TRBV5-1 and TRBJ2-1, with D hard to call. The germline V gene encodes CDR1 SGHRS and CDR2 YFSETQ. This CDR3 comprises 13 residues. Trimming took 0 bases from V and 4 from J, leaving 5 bases between them.

This clone was observed a few times. The chain recombines TRBV7-2 with TRBJ2-3; 7 nucleotides align to TRBD2. This CDR3 has 12 residues. CDR1 is SGHTA, CDR2 FQGNSA, per germline. V gave up 11 bases and J gave up 3 bases; unmatched junction bases: 5. The CDR3 loop reads CAAGGTTDTQYF. As DNA, the CDR3 is TGTGCCGCCGGGGGGACTACAGATACGCAGTATTTT.

This clone was recorded only once. This chain uses TRBV28 with TRBJ2-3; D ambiguous. This CDR3 region has 15 residues. V gave up 10 bases and J gave up 3 bases, with 20 bases separating them. Germline CDR1 MDHEN, CDR2 SYDVKM. This chain's CDR3 is CAISARWVWTDTQYF. CDR3 in DNA: TGTGCCATCTCAGCTAGATGGGTGTGGACAGATACGCAGTATTTT. Looking up the rest from reference TRBV28 and TRBJ2-3 gives the full variable domain: DVKVTQSSRYLVKRTGEKVFLECVQDMDHENMFWYRQDPGLGLRLIYFSYDVKMKEKGDIPEGYSVSREKKERFSLILESASTNQTSMYLCAISARWVWTDTQYFGPGTRLTVL.

The gene calls are TRBV2 and TRBJ1-5, with 9 bases that match TRBD1. The CDR3 has 13 amino acids. The junction had 5 bases not matched to a gene; V was cut back by 7 bases and J by 7 bases. Germline-derived CDR1 and CDR2 are SNHLY and FYNNEI. The CDR3 DNA is TGTGCCAGCACAACAGGGGGCTGGCAGCCCCAGCATTTT. Translated, it gives CASTTGGWQPQHF. Drawing the rest from reference TRBV2 and TRBJ1-5, the complete variable domain is EPEVTQTPSHQVTQMGQEVILRCVPISNHLYFYWYRQILGQKVEFLVSFYNNEISEKSEIFDDQFSVERPDGSNFTLKIRSTKLEDSAMYFCASTTGGWQPQHFGDGTRLSIL.

The chain links TRBV28 to TRBJ2-4, with 8 bases aligning to TRBD2. CDR1 MDHEN and CDR2 SYDVKM come from the germline V gene. This CDR3 has 16 residues. V dropped 7 bases and J dropped 3; count of bases not matched to a gene: 11. The CDR3 DNA sequence: TGTGCCAGCACCCCTCCGGGGGGGCTGGACAAAAACATTCAGTACTTC. It is translated as CASTPPGGLDKNIQYF. Using reference TRBV28 and TRBJ2-4 for the parts outside the CDR3, the full variable domain is DVKVTQSSRYLVKRTGEKVFLECVQDMDHENMFWYRQDPGLGLRLIYFSYDVKMKEKGDIPEGYSVSREKKERFSLILESASTNQTSMYLCASTPPGGLDKNIQYFGAGTRLSVL.

In this sample, this clone turned up once. The V and J genes are TRBV2 and TRBJ1-2; D ambiguous. CDR1 is SNHLY, CDR2 FYNNEI, per germline. This CDR3 comprises 14 residues. The germline V and J ends were trimmed by 1 base and 4 bases, with 10 bases remaining between them. CDR3 bases: TGTGCCAGCAGTGAAGGGTGGCGGATCTATGGCTACACCTTC. Its protein product is CASSEGWRIYGYTF.

The rearrangement links TRBV5-4 to TRBJ2-5, with 9 bases aligning to TRBD2. Losses at the gene ends were 0 bases for V and 1 base for J; bases not matched to a gene: 4. The CDR3 consists of 16 residues. Per germline, CDR1 SGHNT and CDR2 YYREEE (reference sequence). The CDR3 sequence is CASSLGVAGVQETQYF. CDR3 nucleotides: TGTGCCAGCAGCTTGGGGGTAGCGGGGGTCCAAGAGACCCAGTACTTC.

J is TRBJ2-2 and V is TRBV6-4; 8 bases line up with TRBD2. The CDR3 length is 16 residues. V lost 0 bases, J lost 4 bases, and 4 bases stayed unmatched. Germline V gene lookup returns CDR1 MRHNA and CDR2 SNTAGT. DNA for the CDR3: TGTGCCAGCAGTGACTCAGCGGGGGTCTCCACCGGGGAGCTGTTTTTT. Translated: CASSDSAGVSTGELFF.

J is TRBJ1-4 and V is TRBV6-5, with 9 bases lining up with TRBD1. The germline V gene encodes CDR1 MNHEY and CDR2 SVGAGI. V gave up 10 bases and J gave up 7 bases; unmatched junction bases: 7. The CDR3 totals 13 residues. In DNA, the CDR3 is TGTGCCACTTCGGGACAGGGCGCTGAAAAACTGTTTTTT. It codes for CATSGQGAEKLFF.

This clone has a handful of counts. V usage is TRBV30 and J usage is TRBJ1-3; 8 bases line up with TRBD1. The CDR3 spans 12 residues. V lost 5 bases and J lost 3; bases outside the gene matches: 0. From germline, CDR1 is GTSNPN and CDR2 SVGIG (reference sequence). In DNA form, the CDR3 reads TGTGCCTGGGGACAGGGTGGAAACACCATATATTTT. Its translation: CAWGQGGNTIYF.

The CDR3 region has the DNA TGTGCCAGCAGCTCCTCCCCGACTAGTTTCGAGCAGTACTTC. As protein: CASSSSPTSFEQYF. The V and J genes are TRBV7-6 and TRBJ2-7; TRBD2 is a possible D gene (6 bases). V was trimmed by 4 bases and J by 6 bases, leaving 16 bases between them. CDR3 length: 14 residues. Germline CDR1 reads SGHVS; CDR2 reads FNYEAQ.

The rearrangement joins TRBV9 to TRBJ2-3, with TRBD2 matching 13 bases. The CDR3 covers 19 residues. Looked up from germline, CDR1 is SGDLS and CDR2 is YYNGEE. The trim removed 4 bases at V and 4 bases at J, leaving 15 bases unmatched. Written as DNA, the CDR3 is TGTGCCAGCAGCCCGAATACCGGTCGACTAGCGGGAGGCGCAGATACGCAGTATTTT. It encodes CASSPNTGRLAGGADTQYF. The full variable domain, rest sourced from reference TRBV9 and TRBJ2-3, is DSGVTQTPKHLITATGQRVTLRCSPRSGDLSVYWYQQSLDQGLQFLIQYYNGEERAKGNILERFSAQQFPDLHSELNLSSLELGDSALYFCASSPNTGRLAGGADTQYFGPGTRLTVL.

The chain employs TRBV18 and TRBJ2-5; D uncertain. The CDR3 extends over 14 amino acids. Germline CDR1 reads KGHSH; CDR2 reads LQKENI. With 2 bases removed from V and 0 bases from J, the gap between germline ends came to 7 bases. CDR3 DNA sequence: TGTGCCAGCTCACCAGGGCCGAACCAAGAGACCCAGTACTTC. Translated, it gives CASSPGPNQETQYF. Filled out from reference TRBV18 and TRBJ2-5, the complete variable domain reads NAGVMQNPRHLVRRRGQEARLRCSPMKGHSHVYWYRQLPEEGLKFMVYLQKENIIDESGMPKERFSAEFPKEGPSILRIQQVVRGDSAAYFCASSPGPNQETQYFGPGTRLLVL.